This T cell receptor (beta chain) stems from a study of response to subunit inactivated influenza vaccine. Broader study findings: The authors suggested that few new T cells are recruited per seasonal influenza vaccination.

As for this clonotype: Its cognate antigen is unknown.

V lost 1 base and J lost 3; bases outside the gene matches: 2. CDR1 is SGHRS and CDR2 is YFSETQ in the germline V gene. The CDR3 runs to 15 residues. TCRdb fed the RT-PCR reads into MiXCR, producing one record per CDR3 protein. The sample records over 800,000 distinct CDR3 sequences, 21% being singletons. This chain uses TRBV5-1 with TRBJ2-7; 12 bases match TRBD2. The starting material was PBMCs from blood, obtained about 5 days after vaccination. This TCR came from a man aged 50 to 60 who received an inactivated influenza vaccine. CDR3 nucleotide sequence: TGCGCCAGCAGCTTGACTAGCGGGGGGAACTACGAGCAGTACTTC. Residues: CASSLTSGGNYEQYF. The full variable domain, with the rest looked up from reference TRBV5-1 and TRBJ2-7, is KAGVTQTPRYLIKTRGQQVTLSCSPISGHRSVSWYQQTPGQGLQFLFEYFSETQRNKGNFPGRFSGRQFSNSRSEMNVSTLELGDSALYLCASSLTSGGNYEQYFGPGTRLTVT.